The clone carrying this TCR beta chain was picked up a small number of times. The antigen remains unidentified. This record comes from a study of beta chain features in type 1 diabetes. Study conclusions and caveats: In every one of the four CD4+ subsets, TCRB CDR3s were moderately but significantly shorter in Type 1 diabetes patients.

Deletions cut 0 bases from V and 5 bases from J, with 12 bases between. Germline CDR1 reads SGHRS; CDR2 reads YFSETQ. This CDR3 region has 15 residues. Expressed TCRB transcripts were sequenced after all isolated RNA was converted to cDNA. TCRdb keeps only in-frame clones here, not all; method: immunoSEQ multiplex PCR. This repertoire shows approximately 150,000 clones, approximately 13% found once; its top ten account for under 1.5%. The sequence came from a man between 18 and 35 years old with type 1 diabetes. V is TRBV5-1 and J is TRBJ2-1; D is undetermined. The sample comprised central memory CD4+ T cells from blood. DNA of the CDR3: TGCGCCAGCAGCTTGGTCGCAGGTTTAGACAATGAGCAGTTCTTC. Translated: CASSLVAGLDNEQFF.